These 20 T cell receptor beta chains originate from one sample sequenced in a study of response to subunit inactivated influenza vaccine. TCRdb re-analysed the RT-PCR reads in MiXCR, keeping a single row per CDR3 protein. The sample consists of 150,000 to 200,000 distinct CDR3 sequences, 9.5% to 15% of them appearing once. This sample was also put to use in a study of T cells expressing NK-cell markers. That source notes: Generation of TCR beta cDNA was performed by 5'RACE template switching incorporating UMIs.

This specimen consisted of CD8+ T cells sorted from PBMCs, obtained 12 days after vaccination. Receptors were obtained from a man aged 45 to 65 who received an inactivated influenza vaccine.

In this sample, this clonotype turned up a few times. V is TRBV21-1 and J is TRBJ1-4; the table's D gene call, TRBD1, was not cross checked with the DNA. TRBV21-1 is a pseudogene locus. The CDR3 runs to 18 residues. CDR3 region: CASSLRPGRHTTNEKLFF. The CDR3 bases are TGTGCCAGCAGCCTACGGCCGGGACGGCACACGACTAATGAAAAACTGTTTTTT.

The chain recombines TRBV5-5 with TRBJ2-1, with unresolved D. This CDR3 has 15 amino acids. V dropped 4 bases and J dropped 0 bases, with 11 bases sitting between them. Germline V lookup: CDR1 SGHKS, CDR2 YYEKEE (reference sequence). CDR3 sequence: CASSILLSSYNEQFF. As DNA, the CDR3 is TGTGCCAGCAGCATACTCCTAAGCTCCTACAATGAGCAGTTCTTC. Combining the CDR3 with reference TRBV5-5 and TRBJ2-1 gives the whole variable domain DAGVTQSPTHLIKTRGQQVTLRCSPISGHKSVSWYQQVLGQGPQFIFQYYEKEERGRGNFPDRFSARQFPNYSSELNVNALLLGDSALYLCASSILLSSYNEQFFGPGTRLTVL.

The chain combines TRBV12-3 or TRBV12-4 with TRBJ2-2; perhaps D is TRBD1 or TRBD2 (5 bases each). CDR3 length: 14 residues. Trimming left V 3 bases short and J 4 bases short, with 9 bases between. CDR3 sequence: CASSFAGSTGELFF. As DNA, the CDR3 is TGTGCCAGCAGTTTCGCAGGGAGCACCGGGGAGCTGTTTTTT.

This clonotype was seen many times. This chain uses TRBV7-9 with TRBJ2-7; 14 positions agree with TRBD2. Germline assignment: CDR1 SEHNR and CDR2 FQNEAQ (reference sequence). The V segment lost 5 bases and the J segment 5 bases; nucleotides outside the gene matches: 8. This CDR3 comprises 16 residues. The chain's CDR3 is CASSPAPGLAGDEQYF. CDR3 sequence (DNA): TGTGCCAGCAGCCCAGCACCGGGACTAGCGGGAGACGAGCAGTACTTC. Supplemented by reference TRBV7-9 and TRBJ2-7, the full variable domain reads DTGVSQNPRHKITKRGQNVTFRCDPISEHNRLYWYRQTLGQGPEFLTYFQNEAQLEKSRLLSDRFSAERPKGSFSTLEIQRTEQGDSAMYLCASSPAPGLAGDEQYFGPGTRLTVT.

The chain recombines TRBV4-1 with TRBJ1-3; D unclear. Trimming removed 0 bases from V and 3 bases from J, with 12 bases in between. CDR1 and CDR2 (germline): MGHRA, YSYEKL. CDR3 size: 16 residues. CDR3 in amino acids: CASSQDLGLGGNTIYF. The CDR3 coding sequence is TGCGCCAGCAGCCAAGATCTGGGGTTAGGTGGAAACACCATATATTTT.

This clonotype was found a few times. The V call is TRBV11-2, the J call TRBJ1-2; D gene ambiguous. Looked up from germline, CDR1 is SGHAT and CDR2 is FQNNGV. The CDR3 has 14 amino acids. V gave up 1 base and J gave up 1 base, with 7 bases separating them. The DNA for the CDR3 is TGTGCCAGCAGCTTAGGCGAACGTAACTATGGCTACACCTTC. Translated, it gives CASSLGERNYGYTF.

Ten or more counts support this clonotype. J is TRBJ2-7 and V is TRBV7-9; 8 nucleotides match TRBD1. Per germline, CDR1 SEHNR and CDR2 FQNEAQ (reference sequence). V trimming: 8 bases; J trimming: 5 bases; junction bases outside the gene matches: 8. This CDR3 is built from 13 residues. The DNA of the CDR3 is TGTGCCAGCCGACAGGGGTCCGGCAACGAGCAGTACTTC. Encoded protein: CASRQGSGNEQYF.

The gene calls are TRBV5-8 and TRBJ2-1; maybe TRBD2 (6 bases). Trimming shortened V by 3 bases and J by 0 bases, and 13 bases separated the two germline ends. Germline-derived CDR1 and CDR2 are SGHTS and YDEGEE. The CDR3 sequence is 16 residues long. CDR3 amino acids: CASSSYRGDSYNEQFF. The DNA of the CDR3 is TGTGCCAGCAGCTCGTATCGCGGGGACTCCTACAATGAGCAGTTCTTC.

This clonotype has only a few counts. The chain employs TRBV28 and TRBJ2-5, with no clear D. CDR1 and CDR2 (germline): MDHEN, SYDVKM. This CDR3 has 13 residues. Deletions cut 2 bases from V and 0 bases from J, with 4 bases between. CDR3 in DNA: TGTGCCAGCAGTTTACGCTACCAAGAGACCCAGTACTTC. It specifies CASSLRYQETQYF.

This sequence joins TRBV25-1 and TRBJ2-5; a weak D match, TRBD1 (8 bases). This CDR3 spans 13 amino acids. Germline CDR1 is MGHDK and CDR2 is SYGVNS. Trimming stripped 6 bases from V and 4 bases from J, with 12 bases between. The CDR3 loop is CASSTGGGETQYF. For the CDR3, the DNA is TGTGCCAGCAGCACAGGGGGGGGAGAGACCCAGTACTTC.

This chain's CDR3 is CASSPGTVSWNNSPLHF. The CDR3 DNA sequence: TGTGCCAGCTCACCCGGGACAGTGAGCTGGAATAATTCACCCCTCCACTTT. The rearrangement joins TRBV18 to TRBJ1-6, with TRBD1 identical over 7 bases. The CDR3 totals 17 residues. The V and J ends lost 3 bases and 5 bases, in that order; junction bases with no gene match: 10. Germline assignment: CDR1 KGHSH and CDR2 LQKENI.

The rearrangement links TRBV27 to TRBJ2-1; D gene ambiguous. Trimming cost V 5 bases and J 0 bases, with 11 bases left between them. Germline V CDR1 and CDR2: MNHEY, SMNVEV (reference sequence). The length of the CDR3 is 15 residues. The DNA of the CDR3 is TGTGCCAGCAGTCTCGCGACAAACTCCTACAATGAGCAGTTCTTC. Translation: CASSLATNSYNEQFF.

This clonotype was found a few times. The rearrangement links TRBV29-1 to TRBJ2-7; 8 nucleotides agree with TRBD1. Trimming cost V 6 bases and J 0 bases; bases outside gene matches: 7. Germline CDR1 and CDR2: SQVTM and ANQGSEA. The CDR3 consists of 14 residues. CDR3 sequence (DNA): TGCAGCGTGCTCCGGACAGGGAGCTCCTACGAGCAGTACTTC. As protein: CSVLRTGSSYEQYF.

V gene TRBV7-9 combines with J gene TRBJ1-4; tentatively, D is TRBD1 (6 bases). Between the trimmed V and J ends, which lost 4 bases and 2 bases, there was a span of 14 bases. CDR3 length equals 16 residues. Germline loops: CDR1 SEHNR, CDR2 FQNEAQ (reference sequence). The CDR3 DNA reads as TGTGCCAGCAGCTCCAAGAGGGGGGCCACTAATGAAAAACTGTTTTTT. It yields the protein CASSSKRGATNEKLFF.

This clonotype was seen a handful of times. The chain carries TRBV20-1 and TRBJ2-7; 8 positions match TRBD2. Germline CDR1 and CDR2: DFQATT and SNEGSKA (reference sequence). Unmatched junction bases numbered 4, after V lost 4 bases and J lost 2 bases. This CDR3 is 13 amino acids long. The CDR3 is CSAIPLAAYEQYF. The DNA for the CDR3 is TGCAGTGCTATCCCACTAGCGGCCTACGAGCAGTACTTC.

This clonotype was counted between two and nine times. The chain is built from TRBV10-3 and TRBJ2-7; TRBD2 matches at 12 bases. The CDR3 extends over 15 amino acids. Germline CDR1 ENHRY, CDR2 SYGVKD. V lost 6 bases, J lost 3 bases, and 6 bases stayed unmatched. The CDR3, as DNA: TGTGCCATCAGCGTCCCACTAGCGGGAGGCTACGAGCAGTACTTC. It translates to CAISVPLAGGYEQYF.

V gene TRBV2 combines with J gene TRBJ2-1; 8 positions match TRBD2. V was pared by 5 bases and J by 10 bases, with 10 bases of the junction left unmatched. The CDR3 consists of 14 residues. Germline CDR1 and CDR2: SNHLY and FYNNEI. The DNA of the CDR3 is TGTGCCAGCAGTCCGGGACTAGGGCCCGACGAGCAGTTCTTC. As protein: CASSPGLGPDEQFF.

This clonotype was recorded a few times. The chain recombines TRBV4-3 with TRBJ1-4; no reliable D call. CDR3 size: 14 residues. V lost 4 bases, J lost 3 bases, and 9 bases lay in between. Germline-derived CDR1 and CDR2 are LGHNA and YSLEER. The CDR3 here is CASSPVGPNEKLFF. The CDR3 DNA reads TGCGCCAGCAGCCCTGTCGGCCCTAATGAAAAACTGTTTTTT.

CDR3 sequence: CASRGGQYFTDTQYF. DNA for the CDR3: TGCGCCAGCAGAGGGGGGCAGTATTTCACAGATACGCAGTATTTT. The J gene is TRBJ2-3, the V gene TRBV5-1; either TRBD1 or TRBD2 may fit D (6 bases each). Germline-derived CDR1 and CDR2 are SGHRS and YFSETQ. This CDR3 region has 15 residues. The ends were cut back, 5 bases at V and 2 bases at J, with 15 bases in the middle.

This clonotype was counted many times. The rearrangement joins TRBV29-1 to TRBJ2-1; D is uncertain. Germline assignment: CDR1 SQVTM and CDR2 ANQGSEA. The ends were cut back, 3 bases at V and 5 bases at J, with 17 bases in the middle. The CDR3 has 15 amino acids. CDR3 coding DNA: TGCAGCGTTGATCGAACAGAGAGCCCCGACAATGAGCAGTTCTTC. Its protein is CSVDRTESPDNEQFF.